The 29 T cell receptor beta chains listed next were all sequenced from one sample in a study of CD8+ T cells in alopecia areata. Extraction and reverse transcription of RNA yielded cDNA as the sequencing template. The method was immunoSEQ multiplex PCR; TCRdb's version includes in-frame clones alone and lacks a portion of them. The data contain 150,000 or so clones, less than 70% of them singletons. Specified treatment: oral pan-JAK inhibitor, 5-10 mg twice daily. The material was CD4+ T cells sorted from blood, obtained at week 4, from a patient treated with tofacitinib. These receptors originate from a human donor with alopecia areata.

The gene calls are TRBV30 and TRBJ2-4; 11 bases fit TRBD2. The CDR3 runs 16 residues. V trimming: 3 bases; J trimming: 6 bases; junction bases outside the gene matches: 10. CDR1 and CDR2 from the germline V gene are GTSNPN and SVGIG (reference sequence). CDR3 amino acids: CAWRHIAGGRGNIQYF. The CDR3 DNA reads TGTGCCTGGAGACACATAGCGGGGGGGCGCGGAAACATTCAGTACTTC.

This clone was seen more than once but under ten times. The gene calls are TRBV5-1 and TRBJ2-7; D remains unclear. V was trimmed by 3 bases and J by 0 bases, leaving 13 bases between them. The CDR3 runs to 15 residues. The germline V gene has CDR1 SGHRS and CDR2 YFSETQ. CDR3 bases: TGCGCCAGCAGCTGGAACAGCAAGAGCTCCTACGAGCAGTACTTC. Translating gives CASSWNSKSSYEQYF.

The rearrangement uses TRBV15 and TRBJ2-5, with TRBD1 matching over 7 bases. Losses at the gene ends were 5 bases for V and 2 bases for J; bases not matched to a gene: 5. The CDR3 contains 14 residues. Germline values: CDR1 LNHNV, CDR2 YYDKDF (reference sequence). The CDR3 nucleotides are TGTGCCACCAGCCCGGACAGGAGACAAGAGACCCAGTACTTC. Protein product: CATSPDRRQETQYF.

The chain employs TRBV30 and TRBJ2-2; TRBD1 matches 9 bases. The V gene end was trimmed by 5 bases and the J gene end by 3 bases; junction bases not matched to a gene: 10. Germline V CDR1 and CDR2: GTSNPN, SVGIG (reference sequence). The length of the CDR3 is 16 residues. The CDR3 spells CAWAGTGRYYTGELFF. Here the CDR3 DNA reads TGTGCCTGGGCGGGGACAGGGCGTTACTACACCGGGGAGCTGTTTTTT.

The CDR3 nucleotides read TGTGCTAGTGTGAGGGTTGGGGGGCCTCCCACCGGGGAGCTGTTTTTT. Protein: CASVRVGGPPTGELFF. This chain uses TRBV12-5 with TRBJ2-2, with D perhaps matching TRBD1 or TRBD2 (6 bases each). V was clipped by 7 bases and J by 4 bases, with 19 bases between them. Germline CDR1 is LGHNT and CDR2 is FRNRAP. The CDR3 loop spans 16 amino acids.

The chain employs TRBV27 and TRBJ2-3; tentatively, D is TRBD2 (5 bases). The CDR3 runs 13 residues. Germline V CDR1 and CDR2: MNHEY, SMNVEV (reference sequence). V was pared by 7 bases and J by 2 bases, with 10 bases between. The CDR3 coding sequence is TGTGCCAGCACCCGGGGTCCCACAGATACGCAGTATTTT. The encoded protein is CASTRGPTDTQYF.

The chain recombines TRBV6-6 with TRBJ1-2, with no clear D. Germline assignment: CDR1 MNHNY and CDR2 SVGAGI (reference sequence). The CDR3 totals 12 residues. The V gene lost 5 bases and the J gene lost 7 bases, with 11 bases spanning the gap. The CDR3 reads CASSGPSGGYTF. CDR3 nucleotide sequence: TGTGCCAGCAGTGGACCTTCTGGTGGCTACACCTTC.

The chain recombines TRBV29-1 with TRBJ1-1; D not resolved. Germline V gene lookup returns CDR1 SQVTM and CDR2 ANQGSEA. With 6 bases removed from V and 2 bases from J, the gap between germline ends came to 7 bases. The CDR3 contains 11 residues. CDR3 sequence reads: CSVMVNTEAFF. DNA of the CDR3: TGCAGCGTGATGGTTAACACTGAAGCTTTCTTT.

This clone has a handful of counts. V usage is TRBV29-1 and J usage is TRBJ2-6, with no clear D. Germline values: CDR1 SQVTM, CDR2 ANQGSEA. V dropped 5 bases and J dropped 16 bases, with 12 bases sitting between them. The CDR3 is 10 residues long. As DNA, the CDR3 is TGCAGCGTTCCGGACCCGGTTCTGACTTTC. The encoded protein is CSVPDPVLTF. Based on the CDR3 plus reference TRBV29-1 and TRBJ2-6, the full variable domain is SAVISQKPSRDICQRGTSLTIQCQVDSQVTMMFWYRQQPGQSLTLIATANQGSEATYESGFVIDKFPISRPNLTFSTLTVSNMSPEDSSIYLCSVPDPVLTFGAGSRLTVL.

The V call is TRBV9, the J call TRBJ1-1; perhaps TRBD1 as D (5 bases). V gave up 1 base and J gave up 3 bases, with 10 bases separating them. Germline CDR1 SGDLS, CDR2 YYNGEE. This CDR3 is built from 14 residues. CDR3 amino acids: CASSVHPRDTEAFF. In DNA form, the CDR3 reads TGTGCCAGCAGCGTACATCCCAGGGACACTGAAGCTTTCTTT.

This rearrangement joins TRBV18 to TRBJ1-2; TRBD1 is a possible D gene (6 bases). V shed 3 bases and J shed 0 bases, with 14 bases lying between them. The length of the CDR3 is 16 residues. Germline V lookup: CDR1 KGHSH, CDR2 LQKENI. The CDR3 protein is CASSPRTGNANYGYTF. The CDR3, as DNA: TGTGCCAGCTCACCCCGCACAGGGAACGCTAACTATGGCTACACCTTC. Together with reference TRBV18 and TRBJ1-2, the CDR3 gives the full variable domain: NAGVMQNPRHLVRRRGQEARLRCSPMKGHSHVYWYRQLPEEGLKFMVYLQKENIIDESGMPKERFSAEFPKEGPSILRIQQVVRGDSAAYFCASSPRTGNANYGYTFGSGTRLTVV.

V is TRBV23-1 and J is TRBJ1-5, with unresolved D. TRBV23-1 is designated an ORF whose function remains uncertain. V lost 3 bases, J lost 6 bases, and 9 bases lay in between. The CDR3 is made up of 13 amino acids. The CDR3 sequence is CASSQPGVQPQHF. In DNA, the CDR3 is TGCGCCAGCAGTCAGCCTGGAGTTCAGCCCCAGCATTTT.

The chain has TRBV4-3 and TRBJ1-2; D call uncertain. The CDR3 runs 13 residues. Germline loops: CDR1 LGHNA, CDR2 YSLEER. Trimming removed 3 bases at V and 2 bases at J, with 7 bases between. CDR3 sequence (DNA): TGCGCCAGCAGCCAGGGCAAGAACTATGGCTACACCTTC. It is translated as CASSQGKNYGYTF.

CDR3 sequence: CASSRGLAGTTEETQYF. CDR3 nucleotides: TGTGCCAGCAGCAGGGGACTAGCGGGAACAACAGAAGAGACCCAGTACTTC. This chain links TRBV9 with TRBJ2-5; TRBD2 matches 13 bases. Germline CDR1 is SGDLS and CDR2 is YYNGEE. With V trimmed by 4 bases and J by 3 bases, 9 bases remained unmatched. The CDR3 runs to 17 residues.

There are a few counts of this clone. V is TRBV27 and J is TRBJ1-2; D is perhaps TRBD1 (6 bases). V was pared by 6 bases and J by 8 bases, with 16 bases between. The CDR3 loop spans 13 amino acids. Germline V gene data show CDR1 as MNHEY and CDR2 as SMNVEV (reference sequence). The DNA of the CDR3 is TGTGCCAGCAGACCTGGACAGCTCTACGGCTACACCTTC. As protein: CASRPGQLYGYTF.

This chain uses TRBV6-5 with TRBJ1-2; the D gene is possibly TRBD1 (5 bases). V lost 7 bases to trimming and J lost 0 bases, with 12 bases between them. Germline assignment: CDR1 MNHEY and CDR2 SVGAGI. There are 14 residues in the CDR3. CDR3 nucleotide sequence: TGTGCCAGCAAGAGGGACGGGGCTAACTATGGCTACACCTTC. Amino acid sequence: CASKRDGANYGYTF.

The gene calls are TRBV30 and TRBJ1-5; D is perhaps TRBD1 (6 bases). Germline V gene data show CDR1 as GTSNPN and CDR2 as SVGIG (reference sequence). The CDR3 spans 19 residues. Between the trimmed V and J ends, which lost 0 bases and 7 bases, there was a span of 28 bases. In DNA, the CDR3 is TGTGCCTGGAGTGTATTAGGCCCTGGTCTAACGGGGGCTCGACAGCCCCAGCATTTT. Translation gives CAWSVLGPGLTGARQPQHF. The full variable domain, with the rest looked up from reference TRBV30 and TRBJ1-5, is SQTIHQWPATLVQPVGSPLSLECTVEGTSNPNLYWYRQAAGRGLQLLFYSVGIGQISSEVPQNLSASRPQDRQFILSSKKLLLSDSGFYLCAWSVLGPGLTGARQPQHFGDGTRLSIL.

This clone was picked up a small number of times. This chain links TRBV6-5 with TRBJ2-7; TRBD1 matches at 7 bases. The CDR3 has 16 residues. Germline values: CDR1 MNHEY, CDR2 SVGAGI. The junction had 7 bases not matched to a gene; V was cut back by 2 bases and J by 0 bases. The CDR3 region has the DNA TGTGCCAGCAGTTACGGAGACAGGGCGAGCTCCTACGAGCAGTACTTC. Translation: CASSYGDRASSYEQYF.

This clone was seen a few times. The sample contains more than one DNA sequence encoding this CDR3. The V and J genes are TRBV27 and TRBJ2-7, with 7 bases fitting TRBD2. The J segment lost 6 bases and the V segment lost 3 bases, leaving 2 bases of the junction unmatched. Germline CDR1 reads MNHEY; CDR2 reads SMNVEV (reference sequence). The CDR3 has 12 amino acids. CDR3 in DNA: TGTGCCAGCAGTTTGACGGGGGGCGAGCAGTACTTC. Its protein product is CASSLTGGEQYF.

The V call is TRBV9, the J call TRBJ1-2; D is undetermined. Trimming removed 0 bases at V and 2 bases at J, with 8 bases between. Per germline, CDR1 SGDLS and CDR2 YYNGEE. The CDR3 has 14 residues. As DNA, the CDR3 is TGTGCCAGCAGCGTAGGCTCCGCGAACTATGGCTACACCTTC. It yields the protein CASSVGSANYGYTF.

Written as DNA, the CDR3 is TGTGCCAGCAGCTTACCCGGGACAGTTAACACTGAAGCTTTCTTT. Its protein is CASSLPGTVNTEAFF. The chain is built from TRBV11-1 and TRBJ1-1, with 7 nucleotides matching TRBD1. V lost 2 bases to trimming and J lost 2 bases; unmatched junction nucleotides: 5. The CDR3 runs to 15 residues. From germline, CDR1 is SGHAT and CDR2 FQDESV (reference sequence).

This clone was counted only a few times. Additional DNA sequences in this sample encode the identical CDR3. The V gene is TRBV30, the J gene TRBJ2-7; D is unresolved. Trimming took off 0 bases at V and 3 bases at J, with 3 bases between the two ends. Germline V gene data show CDR1 as GTSNPN and CDR2 as SVGIG (reference sequence). The CDR3 is 11 amino acids. The CDR3 here is CAWSVLYEQYF. The CDR3 DNA reads TGTGCCTGGAGTGTACTCTACGAGCAGTACTTC.

This chain joins TRBV4-3 and TRBJ2-7; 10 nucleotides match TRBD1. V trimming: 3 bases; J trimming: 2 bases; junction bases outside the gene matches: 4. Germline V CDR1 and CDR2: LGHNA, YSLEER. The CDR3 is 15 amino acids. The DNA for the CDR3 is TGCGCCAGCAGCCACCGGACAGGGGGGACCTACGAGCAGTACTTC. Its protein product is CASSHRTGGTYEQYF.

Comments on this clone: A read error is possible here, since a much larger clone lies one base away. This chain links TRBV7-2 with TRBJ2-7; D unresolved. Trimming cost V 1 base and J 1 base, with 2 bases left between them. The germline CDR1 and CDR2 sequences are SGHTA and FQGNSA. The CDR3 is 12 amino acids. CDR3 in DNA: TGTGCCAGCAGCTTAGGGTCCTACGAGCAGTACTTC. Its translation: CASSLGSYEQYF.

The chain recombines TRBV5-1 with TRBJ1-1; D unclear. From germline, CDR1 is SGHRS and CDR2 YFSETQ. This CDR3 spans 11 amino acids. The V end was cut by 0 bases, the J end by 6 bases, with 3 bases between. CDR3 protein: CASSLVAEAFF. Here the CDR3 DNA reads TGCGCCAGCAGCTTGGTTGCTGAAGCTTTCTTT.

This chain connects TRBV29-1 to TRBJ2-1; possibly TRBD1 or TRBD2 for D (6 bases each). The CDR3 is made up of 13 amino acids. CDR1 SQVTM and CDR2 ANQGSEA come from the germline V gene. V lost 4 bases, J lost 4 bases, and 11 bases lay in between. CDR3 region: CSVGPGAYNEQFF. Here the CDR3 DNA reads TGCAGCGTTGGACCGGGGGCTTACAATGAGCAGTTCTTC.

This clone has only a few counts. The chain couples TRBV7-2 to TRBJ1-5; TRBD1 agrees at 8 bases. The CDR3 extends over 15 amino acids. After removal of 4 bases from V and 5 bases from J, the junction contained 7 bases not matched to a gene. Per the germline V gene, CDR1 is SGHTA and CDR2 is FQGNSA. The CDR3 loop reads CASSSQDRGHQPQHF. The DNA for the CDR3 is TGTGCCAGCAGCTCGCAAGACAGGGGCCATCAGCCCCAGCATTTT.

The chain is built from TRBV29-1 and TRBJ2-2; 12 bases line up with TRBD1. The V gene end was trimmed by 6 bases and the J gene end by 7 bases; junction bases not matched to a gene: 3. CDR1 is SQVTM and CDR2 is ANQGSEA in the germline V gene. The CDR3 totals 13 residues. CDR3 loop: CSVGQGAGGELFF. The CDR3, as DNA: TGCAGCGTGGGACAGGGGGCCGGCGGGGAGCTGTTTTTT.

The rearrangement joins TRBV29-1 to TRBJ1-1; D remains ambiguous. The CDR3 runs 13 residues. V was clipped by 3 bases and J by 4 bases, with 12 bases between them. Germline assignment: CDR1 SQVTM and CDR2 ANQGSEA. Here the CDR3 DNA reads TGCAGCGTTGACCGGGAGTTCGGCACTGAAGCTTTCTTT. It translates to CSVDREFGTEAFF.